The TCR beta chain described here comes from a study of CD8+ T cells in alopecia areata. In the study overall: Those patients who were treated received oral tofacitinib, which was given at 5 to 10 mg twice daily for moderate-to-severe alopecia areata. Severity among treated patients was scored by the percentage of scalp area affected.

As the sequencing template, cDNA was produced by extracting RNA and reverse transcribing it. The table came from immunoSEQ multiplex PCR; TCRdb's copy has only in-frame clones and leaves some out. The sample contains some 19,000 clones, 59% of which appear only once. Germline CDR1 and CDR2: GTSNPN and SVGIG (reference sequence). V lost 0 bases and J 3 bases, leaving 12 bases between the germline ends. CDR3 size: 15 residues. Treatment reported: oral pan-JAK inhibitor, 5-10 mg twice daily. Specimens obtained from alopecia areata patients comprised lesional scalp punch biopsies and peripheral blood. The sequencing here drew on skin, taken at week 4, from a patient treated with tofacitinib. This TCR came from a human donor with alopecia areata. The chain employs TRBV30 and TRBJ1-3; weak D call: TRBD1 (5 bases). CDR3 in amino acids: CAWSVGQQLGNTIYF. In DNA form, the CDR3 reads TGTGCCTGGAGTGTAGGACAACAACTTGGAAACACCATATATTTT.